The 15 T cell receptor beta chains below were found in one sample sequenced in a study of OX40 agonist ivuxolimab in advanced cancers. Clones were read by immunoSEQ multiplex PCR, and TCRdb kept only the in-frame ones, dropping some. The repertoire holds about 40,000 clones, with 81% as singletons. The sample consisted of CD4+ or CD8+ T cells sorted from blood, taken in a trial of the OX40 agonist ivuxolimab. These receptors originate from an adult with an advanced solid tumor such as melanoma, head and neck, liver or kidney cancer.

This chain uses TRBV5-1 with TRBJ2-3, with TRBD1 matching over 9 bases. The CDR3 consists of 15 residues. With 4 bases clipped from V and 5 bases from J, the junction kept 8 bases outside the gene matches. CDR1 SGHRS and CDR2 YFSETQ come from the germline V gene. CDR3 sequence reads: CASSVGQGLGDTQYF. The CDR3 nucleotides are TGCGCCAGCAGCGTAGGACAGGGGCTGGGAGATACGCAGTATTTT.

The CDR3 is CASSLDGAGEPQHF. Written as DNA, the CDR3 is TGCGCCAGCAGCTTGGACGGGGCAGGAGAGCCCCAGCATTTT. The J gene is TRBJ1-5, the V gene TRBV5-1, with D maybe TRBD1 (5 bases). CDR1 SGHRS and CDR2 YFSETQ come from the germline V gene. This CDR3 contains 14 residues. V dropped 0 bases and J dropped 8 bases, with 12 bases sitting between them.

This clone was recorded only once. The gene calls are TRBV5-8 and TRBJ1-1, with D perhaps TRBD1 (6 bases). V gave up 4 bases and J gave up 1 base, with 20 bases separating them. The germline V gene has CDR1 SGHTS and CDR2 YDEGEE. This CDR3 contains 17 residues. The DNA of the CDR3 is TGTGCCAGCAGCCTTGACAGGAATATTGATCGGAACACTGAAGCTTTCTTT. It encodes CASSLDRNIDRNTEAFF.

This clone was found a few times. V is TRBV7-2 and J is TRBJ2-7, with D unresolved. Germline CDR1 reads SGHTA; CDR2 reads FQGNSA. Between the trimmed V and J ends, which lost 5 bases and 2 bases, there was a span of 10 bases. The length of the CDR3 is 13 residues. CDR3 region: CASSPPEAYEQYV. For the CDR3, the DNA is TGTGCCAGCAGCCCACCTGAGGCCTACGAGCAGTACGTC.

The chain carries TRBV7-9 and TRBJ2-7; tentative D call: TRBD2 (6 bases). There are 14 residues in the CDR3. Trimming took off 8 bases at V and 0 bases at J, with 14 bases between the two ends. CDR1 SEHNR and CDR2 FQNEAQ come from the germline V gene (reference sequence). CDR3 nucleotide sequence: TGTGCCAGCTTCCCGGACGGGAGCTCCTACGAGCAGTACGTC. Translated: CASFPDGSSYEQYV.

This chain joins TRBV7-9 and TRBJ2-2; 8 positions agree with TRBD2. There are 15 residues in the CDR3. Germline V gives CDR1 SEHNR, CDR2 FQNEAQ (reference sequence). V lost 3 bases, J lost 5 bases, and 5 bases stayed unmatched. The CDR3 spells CASSLSSGHTGELFF. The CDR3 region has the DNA TGTGCCAGCAGCTTGTCTAGCGGGCATACCGGGGAGCTGTTTTTT.

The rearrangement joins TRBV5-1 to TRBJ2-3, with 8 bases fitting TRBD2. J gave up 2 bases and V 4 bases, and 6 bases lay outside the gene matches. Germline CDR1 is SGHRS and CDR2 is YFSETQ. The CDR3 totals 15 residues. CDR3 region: CASSKGSGDTDTQYF. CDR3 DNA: TGCGCCAGCAGCAAAGGTAGCGGGGACACAGATACGCAGTATTTT.

The CDR3: CASSDEAGAEQYF. The CDR3 DNA is TGTGCCAGCAGTGACGAGGCAGGGGCCGAGCAGTACTTC. The V gene is TRBV2, the J gene TRBJ2-7, with a possible D match to TRBD1 (6 bases). Trimming left V 3 bases short and J 6 bases short, with 12 bases between. CDR3 length equals 13 residues. The germline CDR1 and CDR2 sequences are SNHLY and FYNNEI.

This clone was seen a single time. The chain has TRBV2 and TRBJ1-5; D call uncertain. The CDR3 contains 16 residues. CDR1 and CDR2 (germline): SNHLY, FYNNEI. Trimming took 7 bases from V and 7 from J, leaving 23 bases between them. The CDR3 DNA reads TGTGCCAGCACCAATCCCGGTGGAGATATCTACCAGCCCCAGCATTTT. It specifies CASTNPGGDIYQPQHF.

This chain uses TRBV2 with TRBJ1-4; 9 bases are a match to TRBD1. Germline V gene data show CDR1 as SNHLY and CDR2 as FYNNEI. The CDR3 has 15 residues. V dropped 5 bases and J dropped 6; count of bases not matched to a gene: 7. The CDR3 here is CASSLDRGFDEKLFF. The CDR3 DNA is TGTGCCAGCAGTTTGGACAGGGGATTCGATGAAAAACTGTTTTTT.

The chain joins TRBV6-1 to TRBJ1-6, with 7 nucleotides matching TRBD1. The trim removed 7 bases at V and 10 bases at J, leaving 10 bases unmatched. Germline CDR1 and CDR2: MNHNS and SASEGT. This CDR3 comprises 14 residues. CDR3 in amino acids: CASNPTGNSSPLHF. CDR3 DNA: TGTGCCAGCAATCCGACAGGGAATTCGTCACCCCTCCACTTT.

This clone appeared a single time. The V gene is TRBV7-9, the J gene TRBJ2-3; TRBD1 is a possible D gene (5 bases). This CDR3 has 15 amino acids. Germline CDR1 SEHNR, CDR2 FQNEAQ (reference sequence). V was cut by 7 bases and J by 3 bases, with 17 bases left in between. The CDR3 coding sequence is TGTGCCAGCACCCTAGGACACAGTGTGACAGATACGCAGTATTTT. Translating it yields CASTLGHSVTDTQYF.

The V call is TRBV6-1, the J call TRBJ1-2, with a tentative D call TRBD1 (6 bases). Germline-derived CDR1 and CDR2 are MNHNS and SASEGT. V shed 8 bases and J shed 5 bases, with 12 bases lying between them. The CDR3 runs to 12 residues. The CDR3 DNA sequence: TGTGCCAGCCGGTGGGGGCTTTATGGCTACACCTTC. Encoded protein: CASRWGLYGYTF.

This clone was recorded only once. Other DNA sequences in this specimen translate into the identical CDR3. In DNA, the CDR3 is TGTGCCAGCAGTTCCACCGGACAGGGGGGGAATTCACCCCTCCACTTT. This translates into CASSSTGQGGNSPLHF. V and J are TRBV6-6 and TRBJ1-6; 10 nucleotides line up with TRBD1. V lost 4 bases, J lost 7 bases, and 7 bases stayed unmatched. Germline V gene sequence: CDR1 MNHNY, CDR2 SVGAGI (reference sequence). The CDR3 runs to 16 residues.

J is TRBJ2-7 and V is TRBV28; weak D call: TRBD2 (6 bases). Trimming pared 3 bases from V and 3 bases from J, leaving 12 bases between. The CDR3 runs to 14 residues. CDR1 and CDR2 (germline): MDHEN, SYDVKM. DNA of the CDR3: TGTGCCAGCAGTTTTCTGCTCGGGGGCTACGAGCAGTACTTC. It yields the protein CASSFLLGGYEQYF.